The 14 T cell receptor beta chains presented below share a single source sample, sequenced in a study of T cell changes during pregnancy in multiple sclerosis. The repertoire was sequenced with immunoSEQ multiplex PCR; TCRdb's copy has only in-frame clones and lacks some. Of about 48,000 clones listed, 94% were seen once; the top ten hold more than 0.45%. The sample in question was CD4+ T cells from peripheral blood mononuclear cells, obtained in the first trimester of pregnancy. These receptors all stem from a female donor with multiple sclerosis, enrolled in a pregnancy study.

The rearrangement joins TRBV11-2 to TRBJ1-4; 7 nucleotides agree with TRBD1. Germline CDR1 is SGHAT and CDR2 is FQNNGV. This CDR3 spans 15 amino acids. With V trimmed by 5 bases and J by 8 bases, 11 bases remained unmatched. The CDR3: CASSPLWTGSEKLFF. The CDR3 DNA reads as TGTGCCAGCAGCCCCCTATGGACAGGTAGCGAAAAACTGTTTTTT.

The genes are TRBV30 and TRBJ2-2; 8 bases fit TRBD1. V was clipped by 3 bases and J by 5 bases; unmatched bases: 5. Per germline, CDR1 GTSNPN and CDR2 SVGIG (reference sequence). The CDR3 loop spans 14 amino acids. CDR3 sequence (DNA): TGTGCCTGGAGGACAAGACAGGGGACCGGGGAGCTGTTTTTT. Translation gives CAWRTRQGTGELFF.

The chain recombines TRBV15 with TRBJ2-7, with 8 bases that match TRBD2. Germline CDR1 is LNHNV and CDR2 is YYDKDF (reference sequence). This CDR3 region has 15 residues. V shed 4 bases and J 2 bases; nucleotides not matched to a gene: 7. The CDR3 region has the DNA TGTGCCACCAGCATCGGTCGGGGGGGAACCTACGAGCAGTACTTC. Protein product: CATSIGRGGTYEQYF.

The CDR3 here is CASSLDRGGYGYTF. The DNA of the CDR3 is TGTGCCAGCAGCTTAGACAGGGGCGGCTATGGCTACACCTTC. This sequence joins TRBV7-3 and TRBJ1-2; 8 nucleotides align to TRBD1. Germline CDR1 reads SGHTA; CDR2 reads FQGTGA. This CDR3 has 14 amino acids. After removal of 2 bases from V and 4 bases from J, the junction contained 3 bases not matched to a gene.

Here the CDR3 reads CASSPPSLQETQYF. CDR3 coding DNA: TGTGCCAGCTCACCTCCTAGCTTACAAGAGACCCAGTACTTC. The J gene is TRBJ2-5, the V gene TRBV18; the D gene is possibly TRBD2 (5 bases). V lost 3 bases and J lost 2, with 10 bases in between. There are 14 residues in the CDR3. The germline V gene encodes CDR1 KGHSH and CDR2 LQKENI.

This clone was seen a handful of times. The rearrangement links TRBV6-5 to TRBJ1-3, with D hard to call. The germline CDR1 and CDR2 sequences are MNHEY and SVGAGI. V lost 2 bases and J lost 0, with 5 bases in between. The CDR3 is 14 amino acids. CDR3 residues: CASSYELSGNTIYF. CDR3 nucleotide sequence: TGTGCCAGCAGTTACGAACTCTCTGGAAACACCATATATTTT.

The sample holds a few counts of this clone. V usage is TRBV7-2 and J usage is TRBJ1-6; TRBD1 matches 8 bases. Trimming took 9 bases from V and 7 from J; bases not matched to a gene: 11. Germline V gives CDR1 SGHTA, CDR2 FQGNSA. The CDR3 covers 15 residues. The CDR3 region has the DNA TGTGCCAGTAAGGGACAGGCATCGGACAATTCACCCCTCCACTTT. Translating gives CASKGQASDNSPLHF. Variable domain in full (rest from reference TRBV7-2 and TRBJ1-6): GAGVSQSPSNKVTEKGKDVELRCDPISGHTALYWYRQSLGQGLEFLIYFQGNSAPDKSGLPSDRFSAERTGGSVSTLTIQRTQQEDSAVYLCASKGQASDNSPLHFGNGTRLTVT.

With regard to this clone: An end of the junction differs from the germline gene, which may be a read error. This sequence joins TRBV5-1 and TRBJ2-3, with TRBD2 matching over 9 bases. Germline assignment: CDR1 SGHRS and CDR2 YFSETQ. The CDR3 has 17 amino acids. Here the CDR3 reads CASSLGRAAGGTETQYF. As DNA, the CDR3 is TGCGCCAGCAGCTTAGGGCGGGCAGCGGGGGGAACAGAAACGCAGTATTTT.

The chain couples TRBV30 to TRBJ1-2, with 10 bases aligning to TRBD1. CDR1 is GTSNPN, CDR2 SVGIG, per germline (reference sequence). The CDR3 length is 12 residues. The junction had 4 bases not matched to a gene; V was cut back by 6 bases and J by 6 bases. Here the CDR3 reads CACTTGGHGYTF. DNA for the CDR3: TGTGCCTGCACGACAGGGGGCCATGGCTACACCTTC.

The chain couples TRBV2 to TRBJ2-7, with TRBD2 matching over 8 bases. Trimming at V came to 7 bases and at J to 7 bases, leaving 12 bases not matched to a gene. Germline V lookup: CDR1 SNHLY, CDR2 FYNNEI. The length of the CDR3 is 14 residues. CDR3 nucleotide sequence: TGTGCCAGCAAAACAGGCGGGGGGTCGAATGAGCAGTACTTC. This translates into CASKTGGGSNEQYF.

The chain carries TRBV10-3 and TRBJ1-5; D perhaps matches TRBD1 (6 bases). CDR3 size: 13 residues. V was trimmed by 0 bases and J by 12 bases, leaving 12 bases between them. Looked up from germline, CDR1 is ENHRY and CDR2 is SYGVKD. CDR3 sequence: CAISESQGLYQHF. CDR3 in DNA: TGTGCCATCAGTGAGTCCCAGGGGTTATACCAGCATTTT.

The J gene is TRBJ2-3, the V gene TRBV5-1; tentatively, D is TRBD1 (6 bases). In germline, CDR1 is SGHRS, CDR2 YFSETQ. The CDR3 is made up of 15 amino acids. Trimming pared 4 bases from V and 0 bases from J, leaving 12 bases between. CDR3 residues: CASSRVGQSTDTQYF. DNA for the CDR3: TGCGCCAGCAGCAGGGTCGGACAGAGCACAGATACGCAGTATTTT.

The chain links TRBV7-2 to TRBJ2-7; 9 bases line up with TRBD2. Per the germline V gene, CDR1 is SGHTA and CDR2 is FQGNSA. The ends lost 6 bases at V and 0 bases at J; junction bases unmatched: 3. This CDR3 is 14 amino acids long. CDR3 protein: CASRRAGGSYEQYF. As DNA, the CDR3 is TGTGCCAGCAGGAGAGCGGGGGGCTCCTACGAGCAGTACTTC.

The chain couples TRBV6-1 to TRBJ2-7; a possible D gene is TRBD1 (5 bases). This CDR3 is built from 15 residues. The V and J ends lost 0 bases and 0 bases respectively, with 9 bases between them. Per germline, CDR1 MNHNS and CDR2 SASEGT. Here the CDR3 reads CASSEAGVLSYEQYF. The CDR3 DNA reads as TGTGCCAGCAGTGAAGCAGGGGTCCTCTCCTACGAGCAGTACTTC.